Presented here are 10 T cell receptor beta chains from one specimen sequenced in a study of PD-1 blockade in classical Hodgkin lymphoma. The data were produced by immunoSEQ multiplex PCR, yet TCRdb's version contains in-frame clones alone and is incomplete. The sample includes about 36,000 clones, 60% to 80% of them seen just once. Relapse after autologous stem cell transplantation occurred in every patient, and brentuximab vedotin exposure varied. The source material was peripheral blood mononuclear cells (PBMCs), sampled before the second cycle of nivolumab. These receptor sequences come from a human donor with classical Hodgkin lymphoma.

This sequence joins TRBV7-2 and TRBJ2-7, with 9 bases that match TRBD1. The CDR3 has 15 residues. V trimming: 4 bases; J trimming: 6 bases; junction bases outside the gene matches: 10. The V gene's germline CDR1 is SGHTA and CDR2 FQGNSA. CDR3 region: CASSSPGQGTGEQYF. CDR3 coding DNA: TGTGCCAGCAGCTCCCCGGGACAGGGAACTGGCGAGCAGTACTTC.

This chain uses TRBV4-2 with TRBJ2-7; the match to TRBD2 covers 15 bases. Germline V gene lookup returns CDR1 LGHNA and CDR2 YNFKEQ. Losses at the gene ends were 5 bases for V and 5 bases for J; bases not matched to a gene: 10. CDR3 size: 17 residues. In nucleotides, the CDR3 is TGTGCCAGCAGCTCCCATGGACTAGCGGGAGGGCCAAACGAGCAGTACTTC. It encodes CASSSHGLAGGPNEQYF.

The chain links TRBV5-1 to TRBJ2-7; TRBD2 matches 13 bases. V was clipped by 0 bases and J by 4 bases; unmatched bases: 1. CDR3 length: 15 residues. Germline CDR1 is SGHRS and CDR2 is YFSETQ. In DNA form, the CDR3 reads TGCGCCAGCAGCTTGGGACTAGCGGGGGGATACGAGCAGTACTTC. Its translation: CASSLGLAGGYEQYF.

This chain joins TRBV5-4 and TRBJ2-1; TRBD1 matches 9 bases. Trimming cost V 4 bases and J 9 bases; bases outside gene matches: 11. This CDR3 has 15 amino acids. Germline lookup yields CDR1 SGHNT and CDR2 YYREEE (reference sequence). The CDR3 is CASSPPGQGIFEQFF. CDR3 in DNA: TGTGCCAGCAGCCCACCGGGACAGGGTATCTTTGAGCAGTTCTTC.

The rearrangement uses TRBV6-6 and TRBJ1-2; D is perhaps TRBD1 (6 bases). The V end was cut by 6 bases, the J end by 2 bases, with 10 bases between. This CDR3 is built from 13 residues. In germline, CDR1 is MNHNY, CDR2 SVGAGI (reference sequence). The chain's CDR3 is CASSHQGNYGYTF. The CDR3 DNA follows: TGTGCCAGCAGCCACCAGGGGAACTATGGCTACACCTTC.

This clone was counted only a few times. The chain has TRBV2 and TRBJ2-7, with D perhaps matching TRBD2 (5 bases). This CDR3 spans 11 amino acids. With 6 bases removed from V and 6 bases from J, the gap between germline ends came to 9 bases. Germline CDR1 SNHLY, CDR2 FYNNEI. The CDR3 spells CASRGSSEQYF. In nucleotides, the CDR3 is TGTGCCAGCAGGGGGAGTTCCGAGCAGTACTTC.

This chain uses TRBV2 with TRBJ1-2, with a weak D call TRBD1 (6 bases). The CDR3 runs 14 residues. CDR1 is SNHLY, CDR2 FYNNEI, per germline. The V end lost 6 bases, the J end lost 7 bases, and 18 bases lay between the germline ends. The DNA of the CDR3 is TGTGCCAGCAGCCGGGGGGGGCTTATGGGTGGCTACACCTTC. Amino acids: CASSRGGLMGGYTF.

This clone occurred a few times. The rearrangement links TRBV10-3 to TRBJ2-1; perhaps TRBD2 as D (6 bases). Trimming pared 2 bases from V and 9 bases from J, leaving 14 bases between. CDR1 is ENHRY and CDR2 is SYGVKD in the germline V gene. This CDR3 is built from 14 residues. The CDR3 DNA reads TGTGCCATCAGTGAGAGGGGCGGGATCAGTGAGCAGTTCTTC. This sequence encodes CAISERGGISEQFF.

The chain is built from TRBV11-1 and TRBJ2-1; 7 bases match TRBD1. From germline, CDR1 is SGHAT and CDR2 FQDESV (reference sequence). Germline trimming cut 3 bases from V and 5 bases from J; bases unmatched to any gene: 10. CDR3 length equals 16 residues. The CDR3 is CASSFGEADRNNEQFF. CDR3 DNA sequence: TGTGCCAGCAGCTTCGGGGAAGCGGACAGGAACAATGAGCAGTTCTTC.

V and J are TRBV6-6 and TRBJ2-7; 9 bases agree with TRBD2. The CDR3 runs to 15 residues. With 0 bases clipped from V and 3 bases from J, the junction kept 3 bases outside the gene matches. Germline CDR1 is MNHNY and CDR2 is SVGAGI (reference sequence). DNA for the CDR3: TGTGCCAGCAGTTACTCGCGGACTAGCGTCTACGAGCAGTACTTC. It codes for CASSYSRTSVYEQYF.